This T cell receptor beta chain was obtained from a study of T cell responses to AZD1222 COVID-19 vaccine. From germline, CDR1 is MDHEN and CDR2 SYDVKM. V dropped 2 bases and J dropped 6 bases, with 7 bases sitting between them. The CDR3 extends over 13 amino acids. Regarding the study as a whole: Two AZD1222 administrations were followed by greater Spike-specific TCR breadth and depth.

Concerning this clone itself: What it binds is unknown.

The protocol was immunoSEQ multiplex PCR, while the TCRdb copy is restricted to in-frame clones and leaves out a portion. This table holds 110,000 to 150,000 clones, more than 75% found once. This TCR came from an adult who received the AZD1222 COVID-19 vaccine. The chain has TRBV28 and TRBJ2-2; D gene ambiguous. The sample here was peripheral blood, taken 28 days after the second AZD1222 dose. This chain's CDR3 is CASSLIFPGELFF. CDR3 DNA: TGTGCCAGCAGTTTAATCTTTCCCGGGGAGCTGTTTTTT.